This T cell receptor (beta chain) was observed in a study of radiotherapy plus CTLA-4 blockade in lung cancer (dated by TCRdb to 2017 to 2018). Broadly, across the study: Among enrolled patients, 15% to 20% had an objective response and 25% to 35% reached disease control.

In this study, focal radiation therapy paired with CTLA-4 blockade (ipilimumab) was tested in patients who had chemo-refractory metastatic non-small-cell lung cancer. Receptors were amplified or captured by the immunoSEQ multiplex PCR assay. Entries here come from immuneACCESS through TCRdb and include only in-frame sequences with V and J called. Some clones fail to appear in such tables; in the studies checked, an unresolved V gene covers under half of the shortfall, and the cause of the remainder is unknown. The sample contains more than 90,000 clones, roughly 86% of them found a single time. The top ten constitute 3% to 4% of the sample. In regard to this clone: It lacks a known antigen. Per-base qualities were not stored, and no clone one base away is much larger.

Summary of the overall study and its limitations: TCR clones derived from tumors expanded in peripheral blood after treatment with radiotherapy and ipilimumab. Increased serum interferon-beta after radiation, together with early dynamic changes in blood T cell clones, were reported to be the strongest predictors of response.

Sequencing was performed on peripheral blood, taken from a patient treated with radiotherapy plus ipilimumab. This receptor was identified in a human donor with non-small cell lung cancer that progressed on radiotherapy plus ipilimumab. Some clones in this sample may be carry-over from other donors' samples.

The DNA sequence reads TGTGCCAGCAGGAACAGACAGGGGGCGGGAGATACGCAGTATTTT. It codes for CASRNRQGAGDTQYF. The rearrangement combines TRBV5-4 with TRBJ2-3, and 10 junctional nucleotides match TRBD1. The germline V gene (reference sequence) gives CDR1 as SGHNT and CDR2 as YYREEE. Measured from the cysteine to the phenylalanine, the CDR3 is 15 residues long. The sequence is cut down to CDR3 DNA, 45 bases in frame from base 1. V and J are trimmed by 5 bases and 5 bases, and the gene matches miss 8 bases of the junction.